A single sample gave rise to the 15 T cell receptor beta chains below, sequenced in a study of high-grade serous ovarian cancer treatment subgroups. Tumor samples were taken before definitive surgery or chemotherapy. Sequenced by immunoSEQ multiplex PCR; TCRdb stores in-frame clones only, minus some. The data hold some 5,800 clones, with 75% to 85% observed a single time. Material for sequencing was tumor tissue. Receptor source: a human donor with high-grade serous ovarian cancer.

The genes are TRBV19 and TRBJ1-1; D unclear. Germline V gene lookup returns CDR1 LNHDA and CDR2 SQIVND (reference sequence). With 6 bases removed from V and 0 bases from J, the gap between germline ends came to 17 bases. The CDR3 is made up of 16 amino acids. The chain's CDR3 is CASRWYGGSLNTEAFF. The DNA for the CDR3 is TGTGCCAGTAGGTGGTACGGTGGGTCCCTGAACACTGAAGCTTTCTTT.

The chain employs TRBV10-3 and TRBJ1-4; no clear D. Per germline, CDR1 ENHRY and CDR2 SYGVKD. The length of the CDR3 is 12 residues. The CDR3 is CAGSATNEKLFF. The DNA of the CDR3 is TGTGCGGGCAGTGCAACTAATGAAAAACTGTTTTTT.

The CDR3: CASSQDRGGNTEAFF. The CDR3 DNA follows: TGCGCCAGCAGCCAAGATCGCGGGGGAAACACTGAAGCTTTCTTT. J is TRBJ1-1 and V is TRBV4-3, with a possible D match to TRBD1 (5 bases). V was cut by 0 bases and J by 2 bases, with 10 bases left in between. This CDR3 region has 15 residues. In germline, CDR1 is LGHNA, CDR2 YSLEER.

The genes are TRBV5-1 and TRBJ2-7, with D possibly TRBD1 on 6 matching bases. V lost 4 bases and J 5 bases, leaving 16 bases between the germline ends. The CDR3 totals 14 residues. Germline assignment: CDR1 SGHRS and CDR2 YFSETQ. This CDR3 reads CASSATGLGDEQYF. Here the CDR3 DNA reads TGCGCCAGCAGCGCCACAGGGTTGGGTGACGAGCAGTACTTC.

The CDR3 DNA reads TGTGCCAGCAGTTTCGAAGGGTCGAACTCACCCCTCCACTTT. Translating it yields CASSFEGSNSPLHF. This chain links TRBV27 with TRBJ1-6; D gene unclear. The germline V gene has CDR1 MNHEY and CDR2 SMNVEV (reference sequence). The CDR3 spans 14 residues. Deletions cut 3 bases from V and 10 bases from J, with 13 bases between.

The J gene is TRBJ1-1, the V gene TRBV6-5, with D unclear. Germline assignment: CDR1 MNHEY and CDR2 SVGAGI. The CDR3 spans 13 residues. Trimming stripped 2 bases from V and 3 bases from J, with 7 bases between. This CDR3 reads CASSYRWDTEAFF. CDR3 sequence (DNA): TGTGCCAGCAGTTACAGATGGGACACTGAAGCTTTCTTT.

This clone showed up just once. The chain links TRBV14 to TRBJ2-3, with D perhaps TRBD1 (6 bases). CDR3 length equals 16 residues. Germline assignment: CDR1 SGHDN and CDR2 FVKESK. Trimming took 4 bases from V and 8 from J, leaving 22 bases between them. The CDR3 sequence is CASSLLGASGEGTQYF. CDR3 nucleotides: TGTGCCAGCAGCCTCTTGGGCGCCTCAGGGGAAGGTACGCAGTATTTT.

This clone was observed a handful of times. The chain joins TRBV4-1 to TRBJ1-2, with D unclear. CDR3 length: 15 amino acids. Trimming left V 1 base short and J 0 bases short, with 9 bases between. Germline V gene lookup returns CDR1 MGHRA and CDR2 YSYEKL. This chain's CDR3 is CASSQAPLANYGYTF. The CDR3 DNA is TGCGCCAGCAGCCAAGCTCCATTAGCTAACTATGGCTACACCTTC.

The rearrangement links TRBV6-6 to TRBJ1-2, with TRBD1 as a possible D gene (6 bases). Trimming pared 4 bases from V and 3 bases from J, leaving 12 bases between. The CDR3 consists of 14 residues. Germline V gene sequence: CDR1 MNHNY, CDR2 SVGAGI (reference sequence). CDR3 bases: TGTGCCAGCAGTTCGGTACAGGGTTACTATGGCTACACCTTC. Translated: CASSSVQGYYGYTF.

The rearrangement uses TRBV9 and TRBJ2-3; TRBD2 matches at 11 bases. The CDR3 extends over 15 amino acids. The trim removed 3 bases at V and 4 bases at J, leaving 4 bases unmatched. From germline, CDR1 is SGDLS and CDR2 YYNGEE. DNA for the CDR3: TGTGCCAGCAGCGGACTGGGACTAGCGGCAGATACGCAGTATTTT. Amino acid sequence: CASSGLGLAADTQYF.

The chain joins TRBV6-1 to TRBJ1-2; no definite D call. Trimming took 0 bases from V and 10 from J, leaving 18 bases between them. The germline V gene has CDR1 MNHNS and CDR2 SASEGT. The CDR3 extends over 15 amino acids. The CDR3 here is CASSEAHGSQQLYTF. The CDR3 bases are TGTGCCAGCAGTGAAGCGCATGGGTCGCAGCAGCTCTACACCTTC.

This clone has a handful of counts. The rearrangement uses TRBV1 and TRBJ1-5; the table gives TRBD1 as D, unverified against the DNA. TRBV1 is noted as a pseudogene. The CDR3 is 14 residues long. In DNA, the CDR3 is TGCACCAGCAGCCAAGAACAGTGCCATCAGCCCCAGCATTTT. This gives the protein CTSSQEQCHQPQHF.

The V call is TRBV28, the J call TRBJ1-5; 7 bases are shared with TRBD1. The length of the CDR3 is 16 residues. V trimming: 3 bases; J trimming: 3 bases; junction bases outside the gene matches: 8. Per the germline V gene, CDR1 is MDHEN and CDR2 is SYDVKM. This chain's CDR3 is CASSLETGQFNQPQHF. The CDR3 coding sequence is TGTGCCAGCAGTTTGGAGACAGGGCAATTCAATCAGCCCCAGCATTTT.

In this sample, this clone turned up once. The chain combines TRBV11-2 with TRBJ1-5, with 7 bases that match TRBD1. J lost 6 bases, V lost 5 bases, and 7 bases had no gene match. The CDR3 spans 14 residues. Germline V gives CDR1 SGHAT, CDR2 FQNNGV. CDR3 nucleotides: TGTGCCAGCAGCCAAGACAGGGTAGGTCAGCCCCAGCATTTT. As protein: CASSQDRVGQPQHF.

The V call is TRBV19, the J call TRBJ2-1; D may match TRBD1 or TRBD2 (5 bases each). V was cut by 6 bases and J by 8 bases, with 20 bases left in between. Germline CDR1 and CDR2: LNHDA and SQIVND (reference sequence). The CDR3 sequence is 15 residues long. CDR3 amino acids: CASRLGAGAWDEQFF. The CDR3 DNA follows: TGTGCCAGTAGACTCGGGGCAGGAGCTTGGGATGAGCAGTTCTTC.